The 30 T cell receptor beta chains listed next were all sequenced from one sample in a study of shared clonotypes between healthy human individuals. Measured with immunoSEQ multiplex PCR; TCRdb has only the in-frame clones, and not every one. Here the sample spans 2 million to 2.5 million clones, approximately 95% being singletons. The sample comprised naive CD4+ T cells sorted from blood. Subset defined: CD45RA+ positively selected. All receptors derive from a young man in good health.

The rearrangement joins TRBV11-2 to TRBJ1-1, with a tentative D call TRBD1 (5 bases). V shed 5 bases and J shed 4 bases, with 14 bases lying between them. The CDR3 has 14 amino acids. Germline V gives CDR1 SGHAT, CDR2 FQNNGV. CDR3 sequence reads: CASSTPGGGTEAFF. The CDR3, as DNA: TGTGCCAGCAGCACCCCCGGCGGGGGCACTGAAGCTTTCTTT.

The rearrangement links TRBV13 to TRBJ2-1; D remains ambiguous. Germline CDR1 reads PRHDT; CDR2 reads FYEKMQ (reference sequence). With 3 bases removed from V and 8 bases from J, the gap between germline ends came to 8 bases. The CDR3 length is 12 residues. CDR3 sequence: CASSFRVHEQFF. CDR3 bases: TGTGCCAGCAGCTTCAGAGTACATGAGCAGTTCTTC.

As concerns this clone: The sample holds other DNA sequences that translate to the same CDR3. The chain combines TRBV7-2 with TRBJ2-2; 7 bases line up with TRBD1. V was pared by 5 bases and J by 4 bases, with 7 bases of the junction left unmatched. Germline V gene data show CDR1 as SGHTA and CDR2 as FQGNSA. CDR3 length: 15 amino acids. The CDR3, as DNA: TGTGCCAGCAGCACCAGGACAGGATCCACCGGGGAGCTGTTTTTT. Protein product: CASSTRTGSTGELFF.

This rearrangement joins TRBV5-6 to TRBJ1-6; D call uncertain. The CDR3 runs 16 residues. Per germline, CDR1 SGHDT and CDR2 YYEEEE. Trimming stripped 4 bases from V and 1 base from J, with 12 bases between. The CDR3 is CASSHGSRSYNSPLHF. Here the CDR3 DNA reads TGTGCCAGCAGCCACGGGTCTCGGTCCTATAATTCACCCCTCCACTTT.

The rearrangement uses TRBV6-4 and TRBJ1-2, with 7 bases aligning to TRBD1. The germline V gene encodes CDR1 MRHNA and CDR2 SNTAGT. The CDR3 extends over 15 amino acids. After removal of 5 bases from V and 6 bases from J, the junction contained 12 bases not matched to a gene. CDR3: CASSTRQGSPNGYTF. CDR3 DNA sequence: TGTGCCAGCAGTACCAGACAGGGCAGCCCCAATGGCTACACCTTC.

The chain employs TRBV30 and TRBJ1-4; D call uncertain. Germline CDR1 GTSNPN, CDR2 SVGIG (reference sequence). The V end lost 6 bases, the J end lost 8 bases, and 16 bases lay between the germline ends. This CDR3 contains 13 residues. The CDR3, as DNA: TGTGCCTGCTCGGATGGGGTGATAGAAAAACTGTTTTTT. Translating gives CACSDGVIEKLFF.

CDR3 protein: CASSLYTTGRGNTIYF. CDR3 DNA: TGTGCCAGCAGCCTATATACGACAGGGAGAGGAAACACCATATATTTT. The chain links TRBV11-2 to TRBJ1-3; the match to TRBD1 covers 7 bases. This CDR3 comprises 16 residues. Unmatched junction bases numbered 11, after V lost 5 bases and J lost 4 bases. From germline, CDR1 is SGHAT and CDR2 FQNNGV.

CDR3 in amino acids: CASSGQQGDYGYTF. In DNA form, the CDR3 reads TGTGCCAGCAGTGGACAACAGGGAGACTATGGCTACACCTTC. The chain joins TRBV6-1 to TRBJ1-2; the D gene is possibly TRBD1 (6 bases). The CDR3 loop spans 14 amino acids. CDR1 is MNHNS, CDR2 SASEGT, per germline. V was clipped by 4 bases and J by 3 bases, with 12 bases between them.

This sequence joins TRBV4-1 and TRBJ1-6, with D hard to call. Deletions cut 0 bases from V and 4 bases from J, with 7 bases between. Germline CDR1 is MGHRA and CDR2 is YSYEKL. There are 15 residues in the CDR3. The CDR3 DNA sequence: TGCGCCAGCAGCCAAGAAGGAGTTTATAATTCACCCCTCCACTTT. Translated, it gives CASSQEGVYNSPLHF.

The rearrangement links TRBV7-9 to TRBJ1-4; a possible D gene is TRBD1 (6 bases). The germline V gene encodes CDR1 SEHNR and CDR2 FQNEAQ (reference sequence). Deletions cut 1 base from V and 5 bases from J, with 11 bases between. The CDR3 is 15 residues long. CDR3 nucleotide sequence: TGTGCCAGCAGCTTAGGGGACACCTACAATGAAAAACTGTTTTTT. Its protein product is CASSLGDTYNEKLFF.

The rearrangement uses TRBV6-5 and TRBJ2-6; no reliable D call. The CDR3 has 13 residues. CDR1 and CDR2 from the germline V gene are MNHEY and SVGAGI. V gave up 4 bases and J gave up 6 bases, with 7 bases separating them. Written as DNA, the CDR3 is TGTGCCAGCAGTTTCGACAAGGCCAACGTCCTGACTTTC. Amino acids: CASSFDKANVLTF.

The chain uses TRBV27 and TRBJ2-3; 13 nucleotides line up with TRBD2. CDR3 length: 17 residues. V was clipped by 6 bases and J by 4 bases; unmatched bases: 10. The germline V gene encodes CDR1 MNHEY and CDR2 SMNVEV (reference sequence). DNA of the CDR3: TGTGCCAGCAGAAAGTCCACTAGCGGGGGGGCCTCAGATACGCAGTATTTT. It is translated as CASRKSTSGGASDTQYF.

V is TRBV21-1 and J is TRBJ1-2; the table names TRBD1, a call not compared with the DNA. TRBV21-1 is a pseudogene locus. This CDR3 contains 13 residues. The CDR3 here is CASSRSRGGGYTF. The CDR3 nucleotides are TGTGCCAGCAGCAGGAGCAGGGGTGGTGGCTACACCTTC.

Only one count was recorded for this clone. The identical CDR3 is also encoded by other nucleotide sequences in the sample. V gene TRBV5-1 combines with J gene TRBJ2-3; TRBD1 or TRBD2 may be the D gene (6 bases each). The V end was cut by 3 bases, the J end by 2 bases, with 13 bases between. CDR1 is SGHRS, CDR2 YFSETQ, per germline. This CDR3 comprises 15 residues. Here the CDR3 DNA reads TGCGCCAGCAGCTGGGGGGCGGGGCCCACAGATACGCAGTATTTT. It codes for CASSWGAGPTDTQYF.

This chain uses TRBV5-1 with TRBJ1-2; D is unclear. Looked up from germline, CDR1 is SGHRS and CDR2 is YFSETQ. There are 16 residues in the CDR3. V lost 1 base and J 13 bases, leaving 26 bases between the germline ends. The DNA of the CDR3 is TGCGCCAGCAGCTTGTCCCTCATCCGTATGGGGAGTCTGCTCACCTTC. Amino acids: CASSLSLIRMGSLLTF.

V usage is TRBV4-1 and J usage is TRBJ2-7; D unclear. Trimming cost V 1 base and J 1 base, with 11 bases left between them. The V gene's germline CDR1 is MGHRA and CDR2 YSYEKL. CDR3 length: 15 amino acids. CDR3 in DNA: TGCGCCAGCAGCCAAGCGACGGTGATTTCCTACGAGCAGTACTTC. It specifies CASSQATVISYEQYF.

With regard to this clone: The same CDR3 also results from other DNA sequences found in this sample. The chain is built from TRBV5-1 and TRBJ1-3; TRBD1 is a possible D gene (5 bases). Germline lookup yields CDR1 SGHRS and CDR2 YFSETQ. Trimming removed 0 bases from V and 4 bases from J, with 8 bases in between. This CDR3 has 14 residues. Written as DNA, the CDR3 is TGCGCCAGCAGCTTGGAAGGGACCGGAAACACCATATATTTT. Protein product: CASSLEGTGNTIYF.

This rearrangement joins TRBV5-1 to TRBJ2-3; 12 bases are a match to TRBD2. Germline CDR1 is SGHRS and CDR2 is YFSETQ. This CDR3 has 17 residues. V shed 1 base, J shed 5 bases, and the junction held 8 bases outside the gene matches. The CDR3 DNA sequence: TGCGCCAGCAGCTTGCCCTCTAGCGGGAGGGCCCTAGATACGCAGTATTTT. Translating it yields CASSLPSSGRALDTQYF.

V and J are TRBV4-1 and TRBJ2-1, with 8 bases aligning to TRBD2. The CDR3 totals 15 residues. V was pared by 4 bases and J by 7 bases, with 9 bases of the junction left unmatched. Germline V gene data show CDR1 as MGHRA and CDR2 as YSYEKL. CDR3 in DNA: TGCGCCAGCAGCCCCAGCGGGGGAAGAAGGAATGAGCAGTTCTTC. Its translation: CASSPSGGRRNEQFF.

This chain links TRBV6-1 with TRBJ1-2, with D unclear. The CDR3 is made up of 15 amino acids. V was clipped by 4 bases and J by 3 bases, with 15 bases between them. Germline loops: CDR1 MNHNS, CDR2 SASEGT. The CDR3 sequence: CASSAIDRSYYGYTF. Here the CDR3 DNA reads TGTGCCAGCAGTGCTATAGACCGGTCTTACTATGGCTACACCTTC.

The gene calls are TRBV12-5 and TRBJ2-7; unclear D gene. Between the trimmed V and J ends, which lost 6 bases and 3 bases, there was a span of 9 bases. The CDR3 is 12 amino acids. Germline-derived CDR1 and CDR2 are LGHNT and FRNRAP. The CDR3 loop reads CASGESLYEQYF. CDR3 DNA sequence: TGTGCTAGTGGGGAGTCCCTCTACGAGCAGTACTTC.

The chain carries TRBV30 and TRBJ2-7; 8 nucleotides match TRBD1. CDR1 and CDR2 (germline): GTSNPN, SVGIG (reference sequence). The CDR3 covers 15 residues. The trim removed 2 bases at V and 9 bases at J, leaving 15 bases unmatched. The CDR3 spells CAWSSTVRGQEGQYF. CDR3 DNA: TGTGCCTGGAGTTCCACGGTCAGGGGGCAAGAAGGGCAGTACTTC.

The chain uses TRBV19 and TRBJ1-4; TRBD1 agrees at 7 bases. The J segment lost 2 bases and the V segment lost 5 bases, leaving 14 bases of the junction unmatched. The CDR3 loop spans 18 amino acids. Germline CDR1 is LNHDA and CDR2 is SQIVND (reference sequence). The CDR3 sequence: CASSETGMGLATNEKLFF. CDR3 sequence (DNA): TGTGCCAGTAGTGAGACAGGGATGGGGCTTGCTACTAATGAAAAACTGTTTTTT.

The rearrangement links TRBV6-1 to TRBJ2-3; no reliable D call. The CDR3 spans 16 residues. The V and J ends lost 4 bases and 0 bases respectively, with 14 bases between them. Germline V gene sequence: CDR1 MNHNS, CDR2 SASEGT. In DNA form, the CDR3 reads TGTGCCAGCAGTGCTGAGCTTCGTGCTAGCACAGATACGCAGTATTTT. It specifies CASSAELRASTDTQYF.

This clone was seen a handful of times. The chain recombines TRBV7-9 with TRBJ1-5; 7 bases are shared with TRBD1. The CDR3 is 12 amino acids. J gave up 6 bases and V 4 bases, and 0 bases lay outside the gene matches. Germline-derived CDR1 and CDR2 are SEHNR and FQNEAQ (reference sequence). Here the CDR3 DNA reads TGTGCCAGCAGCTCAGGGGGTCAGCCCCAGCATTTT. Translated: CASSSGGQPQHF.

The V and J genes are TRBV11-3 and TRBJ2-5; D might be TRBD1 or TRBD2, each matching 6 bases. The CDR3 runs to 14 residues. The germline V gene has CDR1 SGHNT and CDR2 YENEEA. Between the trimmed V and J ends, which lost 5 bases and 4 bases, there was a span of 14 bases. This chain's CDR3 is CASSRGGMGETQYF. The CDR3 bases are TGTGCCAGCAGCCGAGGGGGGATGGGAGAGACCCAGTACTTC.

The rearrangement links TRBV5-1 to TRBJ2-5, with D maybe TRBD2 (5 bases). CDR3 length equals 17 residues. The germline V gene has CDR1 SGHRS and CDR2 YFSETQ. V dropped 2 bases and J dropped 0 bases, with 17 bases sitting between them. The CDR3, as DNA: TGCGCCAGCAGCTTCCGGACGGGATTAAATTACCAAGAGACCCAGTACTTC. As protein: CASSFRTGLNYQETQYF.

The rearrangement joins TRBV4-1 to TRBJ1-3; D unresolved. Per germline, CDR1 MGHRA and CDR2 YSYEKL. The CDR3 sequence is 17 residues long. V dropped 0 bases and J dropped 2 bases, with 14 bases sitting between them. The CDR3: CASSQDPAINPGNTIYF. The CDR3 DNA follows: TGCGCCAGCAGCCAAGATCCAGCCATTAATCCTGGAAACACCATATATTTT.

The chain carries TRBV5-4 and TRBJ2-2; perhaps TRBD1 as D (6 bases). This CDR3 contains 15 residues. V was shortened by 0 bases and J by 3 bases, with 9 bases between the two germline ends. Germline V gives CDR1 SGHNT, CDR2 YYREEE (reference sequence). The CDR3 sequence: CASSLAAGDTGELFF. The CDR3 DNA reads as TGTGCCAGCAGCTTGGCGGCAGGGGACACCGGGGAGCTGTTTTTT.

The rearrangement joins TRBV5-1 to TRBJ2-2, with 8 bases aligning to TRBD2. CDR1 and CDR2 (germline): SGHRS, YFSETQ. V was clipped by 0 bases and J by 6 bases; unmatched bases: 7. This CDR3 has 16 residues. The CDR3 region has the DNA TGCGCCAGCAGCTTGGGAAGCGGGAGTTGGGCCGGGGAGCTGTTTTTT. Translated: CASSLGSGSWAGELFF.